This T cell receptor beta chain stems from a study of graft-versus-host responses after intestinal transplantation. Findings of the study overall: Allografts carried high graft-versus-host to host-versus-graft clonal ratios in patients having graft-donor T cell macrochimerism.

Sequencing was performed with immunoSEQ multiplex PCR; in TCRdb, only in-frame clones are kept and a portion is missing. The sample yields fewer than 120,000 clones, roughly 93% seen once. Germline lookup yields CDR1 MNHEY and CDR2 SVGAGI. The CDR3 consists of 14 residues. Trimming shortened V by 6 bases and J by 5 bases, and 16 bases separated the two germline ends. Worth noting for this clone: Its antigen remains unidentified.

The chain combines TRBV6-5 with TRBJ2-5, with unresolved D. This TCR came from a human donor who received an intestinal transplant. Sample: unstimulated CD8+ T cells sorted from spleen or lymph node cells, taken before intestinal transplant. CDR3 sequence (DNA): TGTGCCAGCAGGCCGGACGTAGCCCCGGAGACCCAGTACTTC. Its protein is CASRPDVAPETQYF.